The clone carrying this T cell receptor (beta chain) has a single count. The length of the CDR3 is 15 residues. The V and J ends lost 3 bases and 7 bases, in that order; junction bases with no gene match: 7. Germline-derived CDR1 and CDR2 are SGDLS and YYNGEE. Authors' analysis steps: Amplification with reference gene primers provided the estimates of nucleated cell counts. Clones were sequenced by immunoSEQ multiplex PCR, and TCRdb holds only the in-frame ones, with some missing. Clonal size and the V and J genes are those of that table, whereas D and trimming came from the DNA. The sample holds some 150,000 clones, approximately 88% seen once. This sample was taken from a study of blood T cell repertoires in COVID-19. Across the whole study: Samples came from the United States, Italy and Spain, spanning acute and convalescent COVID-19. Sample material is recorded as cDNA or gDNA derived from T cells, B-cell-depleted T cells, or PBMCs.

The sample consisted of peripheral blood. The rearrangement links TRBV9 to TRBJ1-6, with 7 nucleotides matching TRBD1. The source is a man aged 60 to 75 with acute or convalescent COVID-19. CDR3 loop: CASSDTDRANSPLHF. The DNA for the CDR3 is TGTGCCAGCAGCGATACAGACAGGGCGAATTCACCCCTCCACTTT.